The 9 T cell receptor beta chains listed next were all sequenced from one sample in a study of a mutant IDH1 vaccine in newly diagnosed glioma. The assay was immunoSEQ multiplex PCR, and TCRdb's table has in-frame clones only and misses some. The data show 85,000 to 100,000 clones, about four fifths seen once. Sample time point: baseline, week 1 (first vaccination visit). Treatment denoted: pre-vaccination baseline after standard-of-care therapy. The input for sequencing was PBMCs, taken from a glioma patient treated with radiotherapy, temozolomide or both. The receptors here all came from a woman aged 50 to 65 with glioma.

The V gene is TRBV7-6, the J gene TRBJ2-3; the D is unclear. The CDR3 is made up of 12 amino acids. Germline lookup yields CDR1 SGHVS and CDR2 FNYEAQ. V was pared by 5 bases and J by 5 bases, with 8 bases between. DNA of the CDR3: TGTGCCAGCAGCCCCGCCAGAGATACGCAGTATTTT. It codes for CASSPARDTQYF.

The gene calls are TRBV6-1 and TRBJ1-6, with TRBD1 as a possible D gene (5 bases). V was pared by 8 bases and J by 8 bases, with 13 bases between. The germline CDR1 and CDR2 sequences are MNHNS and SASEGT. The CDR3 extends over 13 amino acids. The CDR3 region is CASLPREHSPLHF. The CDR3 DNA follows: TGTGCCAGCCTCCCCAGGGAGCATTCACCCCTCCACTTT.

CDR3 coding DNA: TGTGCCAGCAGTCTCCGGGACAGCCCATCCTATGGCTACACCTTC. It is translated as CASSLRDSPSYGYTF. The gene calls are TRBV6-5 and TRBJ1-2; TRBD1 matches at 7 bases. The CDR3 extends over 15 amino acids. Trimming took 5 bases from V and 4 from J; bases not matched to a gene: 10. Per the germline V gene, CDR1 is MNHEY and CDR2 is SVGAGI.

The CDR3 loop reads CASSLSPAQTDTQYF. CDR3 sequence (DNA): TGTGCCAGCAGCTTGTCTCCAGCACAAACAGATACGCAGTATTTT. The gene calls are TRBV9 and TRBJ2-3; D remains unclear. The CDR3 contains 15 residues. Trimming stripped 4 bases from V and 3 bases from J, with 15 bases between. CDR1 and CDR2 from the germline V gene are SGDLS and YYNGEE.

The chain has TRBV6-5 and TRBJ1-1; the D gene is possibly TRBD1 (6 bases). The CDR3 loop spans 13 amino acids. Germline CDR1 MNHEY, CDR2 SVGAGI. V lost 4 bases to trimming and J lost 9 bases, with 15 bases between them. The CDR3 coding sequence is TGTGCCAGCAGTTTCTCTGGACAGCCCAAAGCTTTCTTT. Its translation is CASSFSGQPKAFF.

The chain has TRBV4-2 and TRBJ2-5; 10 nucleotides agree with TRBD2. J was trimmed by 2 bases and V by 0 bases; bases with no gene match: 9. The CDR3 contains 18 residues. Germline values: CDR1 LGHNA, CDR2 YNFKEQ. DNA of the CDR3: TGTGCCAGCAGCCAAGAGGTAGCGGGGGGTCGGAAGCAAGAGACCCAGTACTTC. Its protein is CASSQEVAGGRKQETQYF.

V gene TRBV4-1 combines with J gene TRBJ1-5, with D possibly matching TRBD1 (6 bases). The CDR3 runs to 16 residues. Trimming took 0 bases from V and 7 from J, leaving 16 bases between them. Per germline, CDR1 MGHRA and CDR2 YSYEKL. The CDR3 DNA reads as TGCGCCAGCAGCCAAGATTGGGGGACACCGGGCCAGCCCCAGCATTTT. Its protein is CASSQDWGTPGQPQHF.

The CDR3 loop is CASGLVTGGESTNEKLFF. The CDR3 nucleotides read TGTGCTAGTGGTTTGGTAACAGGGGGCGAATCAACTAATGAAAAACTGTTTTTT. The chain carries TRBV12-5 and TRBJ1-4; 9 bases match TRBD1. Germline V lookup: CDR1 LGHNT, CDR2 FRNRAP. V shed 0 bases and J 0 bases; nucleotides not matched to a gene: 5. CDR3 length: 18 amino acids.

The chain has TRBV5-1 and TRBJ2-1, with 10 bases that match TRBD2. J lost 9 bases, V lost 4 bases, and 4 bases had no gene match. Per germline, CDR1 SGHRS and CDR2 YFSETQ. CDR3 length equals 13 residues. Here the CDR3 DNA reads TGCGCCAGCAGCCTTAGCGGGAGGAGTGAGCAGTTCTTC. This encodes CASSLSGRSEQFF.